This passage covers 8 T cell receptor beta chains from one sample sequenced in a study of identical twins. TCRdb passed the 5' RACE reads through MiXCR, listing each CDR3 protein once. The profile shows 400,000 to 600,000 distinct CDR3 sequences, around 24% of them singletons. These data were also reused for a study on yellow fever vaccine responses in identical twins.

Sequencing input: CD4+ T cells sorted from blood. The receptors were gathered from a woman under 30 in good health.

This clonotype was recorded many times. DNA for the CDR3: TGTGCCACCAGCAGAGATCGGGCGGGGACCACAGATACGCAGTATTTT. Amino acid sequence: CATSRDRAGTTDTQYF. The chain carries TRBV15 and TRBJ2-3, with a tentative D call TRBD2 (6 bases). The CDR3 spans 16 residues. V was clipped by 0 bases and J by 2 bases, with 12 bases between them. Germline assignment: CDR1 LNHNV and CDR2 YYDKDF (reference sequence).

The CDR3 nucleotides are TGTGCCAGCAGCCAAGAGCGACGATTGGGCATTCAGTACTTC. It specifies CASSQERRLGIQYF. V is TRBV3-1 and J is TRBJ2-4; no definite D call. The germline V and J ends were trimmed by 0 bases and 9 bases, with 12 bases remaining between them. There are 14 residues in the CDR3. Germline assignment: CDR1 LGHDT and CDR2 YNNKEL (reference sequence).

With regard to this clonotype: With a much larger clone just one base away, this may be a read error. This chain links TRBV12-3 or TRBV12-4 with TRBJ2-2; D unclear. CDR3 size: 14 residues. The CDR3 sequence: CASSRPSNAGELFF. The CDR3, as DNA: TGTGCCAGCAGTCGGCCCTCGAACGCCGGGGAGCTGTTTTTT.

This clonotype was recorded at least ten times. The rearrangement joins TRBV6-1 to TRBJ2-7, with unresolved D. The CDR3 extends over 13 amino acids. V lost 2 bases and J 10 bases, leaving 15 bases between the germline ends. CDR1 is MNHNS, CDR2 SASEGT, per germline. The CDR3 DNA is TGTGCCAGCAGTGAATTGAACCGACCGGAACAGTACTTC. This sequence encodes CASSELNRPEQYF.

V gene TRBV10-3 combines with J gene TRBJ2-7; 13 bases align to TRBD2. V was clipped by 5 bases and J by 2 bases; unmatched bases: 6. Germline loops: CDR1 ENHRY, CDR2 SYGVKD. This CDR3 has 16 amino acids. CDR3 protein: CAISSRLAGGTYEQYF. In DNA, the CDR3 is TGTGCCATCAGTTCCCGACTAGCGGGAGGTACCTACGAGCAGTACTTC.

This chain uses TRBV6-5 with TRBJ2-1, with 11 bases identical to TRBD2. The J segment lost 5 bases and the V segment lost 4 bases, leaving 7 bases of the junction unmatched. Germline CDR1 is MNHEY and CDR2 is SVGAGI. The CDR3 totals 16 residues. This CDR3 is CASSLLAGGQHNEQFF. The CDR3 DNA reads as TGTGCCAGCAGTTTATTAGCGGGAGGGCAGCACAATGAGCAGTTCTTC.

V gene TRBV4-2 combines with J gene TRBJ2-2; 9 positions agree with TRBD2. Germline lookup yields CDR1 LGHNA and CDR2 YNFKEQ. There are 16 residues in the CDR3. After removal of 4 bases from V and 4 bases from J, the junction contained 7 bases not matched to a gene. The CDR3 coding sequence is TGTGCCAGCAGCCCCTTAGCGGGAGAGATCACCGGGGAGCTGTTTTTT. Residues: CASSPLAGEITGELFF.

This sequence joins TRBV28 and TRBJ2-1, with 9 bases fitting TRBD2. CDR1 and CDR2 from the germline V gene are MDHEN and SYDVKM. The CDR3 has 18 residues. Trimming took 10 bases from V and 3 from J; bases not matched to a gene: 19. The CDR3 bases are TGTGCCACCTCTCAACCTTCCGGGCGGGGGGGCTTCTACAATGAGCAGTTCTTC. Translating gives CATSQPSGRGGFYNEQFF.